These 28 T cell receptor beta chains were sequenced from one sample in a study of response to subunit inactivated influenza vaccine. TCRdb reprocessed the RT-PCR reads via MiXCR and lists one record per CDR3 protein. The sample lists 500,000 or so distinct CDR3 sequences, about 15% seen once, with 3% in the top ten. This specimen was CD4+ T cells sorted from PBMCs, taken about 23 months after vaccination. The source of these receptors is a man between 50 and 69 years old who received an inactivated influenza vaccine.

This clonotype was picked up a small number of times. This chain joins TRBV2 and TRBJ2-7; 9 positions match TRBD2. The CDR3 consists of 16 residues. Trimming cost V 4 bases and J 2 bases; bases outside gene matches: 9. Germline CDR1 reads SNHLY; CDR2 reads FYNNEI. CDR3 sequence reads: CASSALAGLATYEQYF. The CDR3 nucleotides are TGTGCCAGCAGTGCCCTTGCAGGACTAGCGACCTACGAGCAGTACTTC.

This sequence joins TRBV4-2 and TRBJ2-5, with D possibly being TRBD2 (5 bases). CDR1 is LGHNA and CDR2 is YNFKEQ in the germline V gene. The CDR3 sequence is 14 residues long. V was cut by 4 bases and J by 4 bases, with 13 bases left in between. In nucleotides, the CDR3 is TGTGCCAGCAGCCGAGGAGGTTCGGGAGAGACCCAGTACTTC. Protein sequence: CASSRGGSGETQYF.

The chain employs TRBV5-1 and TRBJ2-7; no definite D call. CDR3 length equals 13 residues. Germline V gene sequence: CDR1 SGHRS, CDR2 YFSETQ. V was trimmed by 0 bases and J by 4 bases, leaving 8 bases between them. CDR3 loop: CASSLGGMYEQYF. The CDR3 nucleotides are TGCGCCAGCAGCTTGGGAGGTATGTACGAGCAGTACTTC.

The V call is TRBV9, the J call TRBJ2-3; tentative D call: TRBD2 (6 bases). There are 15 residues in the CDR3. Germline CDR1 is SGDLS and CDR2 is YYNGEE. V was trimmed by 2 bases and J by 0 bases, leaving 10 bases between them. CDR3 sequence (DNA): TGTGCCAGCAGCGTGATGGGACTTAGCACAGATACGCAGTATTTT. Protein sequence: CASSVMGLSTDTQYF.

This clonotype was seen at least ten times. V gene TRBV9 combines with J gene TRBJ2-1, with TRBD2 matching over 14 bases. Germline CDR1 SGDLS, CDR2 YYNGEE. With 2 bases clipped from V and 5 bases from J, the junction kept 0 bases outside the gene matches. The CDR3 totals 15 residues. In DNA form, the CDR3 reads TGTGCCAGCAGCGTGGGACTAGCGGGAGACAATGAGCAGTTCTTC. Translating it yields CASSVGLAGDNEQFF.

This clonotype showed up many times. J is TRBJ2-7 and V is TRBV29-1; TRBD2 is a possible D gene (5 bases). This CDR3 region has 13 residues. Trimming took off 6 bases at V and 8 bases at J, with 20 bases between the two ends. CDR1 and CDR2 (germline): SQVTM, ANQGSEA. This chain's CDR3 is CSVFVPGSGKQYF. CDR3 bases: TGCAGCGTGTTCGTCCCCGGATCGGGAAAGCAGTACTTC.

In its sample, this clonotype was seen many times. This chain links TRBV7-2 with TRBJ2-1; 7 bases match TRBD1. Losses at the gene ends were 1 base for V and 8 bases for J; bases not matched to a gene: 5. This CDR3 is 14 amino acids long. Germline CDR1 reads SGHTA; CDR2 reads FQGNSA. CDR3 in amino acids: CASSLDRGRDEQFF. CDR3 sequence (DNA): TGTGCCAGCAGCTTAGACAGGGGAAGGGATGAGCAGTTCTTC.

This clonotype turned up a few times. The J gene is TRBJ1-1, the V gene TRBV5-1; the match to TRBD1 covers 10 bases. The V and J ends lost 4 bases and 0 bases, in that order; junction bases with no gene match: 9. Per the germline V gene, CDR1 is SGHRS and CDR2 is YFSETQ. This CDR3 spans 17 amino acids. The CDR3 region has the DNA TGCGCCAGCAGCAGGACAGGGGGACCTCGGATGAACACTGAAGCTTTCTTT. It yields the protein CASSRTGGPRMNTEAFF.

CDR3 residues: CASSYSQLQETQYF. For the CDR3, the DNA is TGTGCCAGCAGTTACTCTCAATTGCAAGAGACCCAGTACTTC. This chain joins TRBV6-2 or TRBV6-3 and TRBJ2-5; no reliable D call. Germline V gives CDR1 MNHEY, CDR2 SVGEGT. This CDR3 is 14 amino acids long. The V gene lost 0 bases and the J gene lost 2 bases, with 7 bases spanning the gap.

This sequence joins TRBV28 and TRBJ2-1; 8 bases agree with TRBD2. Germline V CDR1 and CDR2: MDHEN, SYDVKM. The CDR3 loop spans 14 amino acids. The junction had 11 bases not matched to a gene; V was cut back by 5 bases and J by 11 bases. The CDR3 here is CASSSGSRLAQQFF. CDR3 nucleotide sequence: TGTGCCAGCAGTAGCGGGAGTAGGTTGGCTCAGCAGTTCTTC.

This clonotype was seen more than once but under ten times. The V call is TRBV20-1, the J call TRBJ2-5; possibly TRBD1 for D (6 bases). This CDR3 region has 12 residues. Germline V gene lookup returns CDR1 DFQATT and CDR2 SNEGSKA (reference sequence). The CDR3 spells CNPGTQTETQYF. CDR3 nucleotides: TGCAATCCCGGGACACAGACGGAGACCCAGTACTTC.

This clonotype was recorded at least ten times. The chain carries TRBV3-1 and TRBJ2-7, with no clear D. This CDR3 is built from 13 residues. V lost 4 bases, J lost 6 bases, and 13 bases lay in between. Germline V lookup: CDR1 LGHDT, CDR2 YNNKEL (reference sequence). CDR3 in amino acids: CASSRGSAGEQYF. CDR3 nucleotide sequence: TGTGCCAGCAGCCGTGGAAGTGCAGGCGAGCAGTACTTC.

The CDR3 spells CASSLTLTGAEQYF. The CDR3 DNA is TGTGCCAGCAGCCTTACCCTAACAGGGGCCGAGCAGTACTTC. The chain joins TRBV7-2 to TRBJ2-7; 7 nucleotides align to TRBD1. The V and J ends lost 5 bases and 6 bases, in that order; junction bases with no gene match: 10. Germline CDR1 SGHTA, CDR2 FQGNSA. CDR3 length: 14 residues.

Only a few counts were recorded for this clonotype. V usage is TRBV6-2 or TRBV6-3 and J usage is TRBJ2-3; a possible D gene is TRBD2 (6 bases). CDR3 length: 15 amino acids. Between the trimmed V and J ends, which lost 2 bases and 2 bases, there was a span of 11 bases. From germline, CDR1 is MNHEY and CDR2 SVGEGT. Here the CDR3 DNA reads TGTGCCAGCAGTTACCCGGGACTTTACACAGATACGCAGTATTTT. It codes for CASSYPGLYTDTQYF.

In this sample, this clonotype turned up a few times. The chain joins TRBV7-8 to TRBJ2-1; possible D gene TRBD2, 5 bases. The CDR3 is 12 residues long. Trimming removed 5 bases from V and 9 bases from J, with 11 bases in between. Germline CDR1 and CDR2: SGHVS and FQNEAQ. CDR3 loop: CASSRDTSEQFF. The CDR3 region has the DNA TGTGCCAGCAGCCGGGATACTAGTGAGCAGTTCTTC.

This clonotype was seen more than once but under ten times. The CDR3: CASSQAGTSGSLMFDTQYF. The CDR3, as DNA: TGTGCCAGCAGCCAAGCCGGGACTAGCGGGAGTTTGATGTTTGATACGCAGTATTTT. The chain carries TRBV4-2 and TRBJ2-3; 14 bases agree with TRBD2. Germline values: CDR1 LGHNA, CDR2 YNFKEQ. J was trimmed by 6 bases and V by 1 base; bases with no gene match: 12. The CDR3 length is 19 residues.

This clonotype was observed a few times. The rearrangement joins TRBV5-8 to TRBJ2-1, with unresolved D. With 0 bases removed from V and 11 bases from J, the gap between germline ends came to 12 bases. The CDR3 contains 13 residues. CDR1 and CDR2 (germline): SGHTS, YDEGEE. CDR3 bases: TGTGCCAGCAGCTTGGGTTTACCCATGAAGCAGTTCTTC. Translated: CASSLGLPMKQFF. Supplemented by reference TRBV5-8 and TRBJ2-1, the full variable domain reads EAGVTQSPTHLIKTRGQQATLRCSPISGHTSVYWYQQALGLGLQFLLWYDEGEERNRGNFPPRFSGRQFPNYSSELNVNALELEDSALYLCASSLGLPMKQFFGPGTRLTVL.

This clonotype was counted ten times or more. The chain uses TRBV5-6 and TRBJ1-5; D is unclear. Germline V gene lookup returns CDR1 SGHDT and CDR2 YYEEEE. The V gene lost 4 bases and the J gene lost 1 base, with 15 bases spanning the gap. The CDR3 extends over 16 amino acids. CDR3 bases: TGTGCCAGCAGCGGGTCCGGGAGCTTAAGCAATCAGCCCCAGCATTTT. Protein sequence: CASSGSGSLSNQPQHF.

This clonotype has just a few counts. The CDR3 sequence: CASSERGGDTDTQYF. The CDR3 bases are TGTGCCAGCAGTGAACGCGGGGGGGACACAGATACGCAGTATTTT. The J gene is TRBJ2-3, the V gene TRBV6-1; 9 bases match TRBD2. The CDR3 is made up of 15 amino acids. CDR1 is MNHNS, CDR2 SASEGT, per germline. With 2 bases clipped from V and 2 bases from J, the junction kept 2 bases outside the gene matches.

Regarding this clonotype: One end of the junction fails to match germline, which may point to a read error. The chain recombines TRBV29-1 with TRBJ2-7; 7 positions agree with TRBD2. The V gene's germline CDR1 is SQVTM and CDR2 ANQGSEA. CDR3 size: 12 residues. CDR3 in amino acids: CSVLWASGVSAF. CDR3 nucleotides: TGCAGCGTTCTTTGGGCTAGCGGCGTATCGGCCTTC.

This clonotype was picked up a small number of times. The genes are TRBV29-1 and TRBJ2-3; TRBD2 matches 8 bases. The CDR3 sequence is 16 residues long. CDR1 and CDR2 from the germline V gene are SQVTM and ANQGSEA. This CDR3 is CSATSRGGGATDTQYF. In DNA, the CDR3 is TGCAGTGCCACTTCACGGGGGGGCGGGGCCACAGATACGCAGTATTTT.

The V and J genes are TRBV20-1 and TRBJ1-5; 7 bases fit TRBD1. Germline V gene data show CDR1 as DFQATT and CDR2 as SNEGSKA (reference sequence). CDR3 length equals 14 residues. With V trimmed by 7 bases and J by 3 bases, 9 bases remained unmatched. The CDR3 is CSVTMTGINQPQHF. CDR3 nucleotide sequence: TGCAGTGTCACGATGACAGGGATCAATCAGCCCCAGCATTTT.

This clonotype turned up a few times. The genes are TRBV4-2 and TRBJ2-7; TRBD2 aligns across 7 bases. The CDR3 has 16 amino acids. The V gene's germline CDR1 is LGHNA and CDR2 YNFKEQ. V lost 1 base and J lost 0; bases outside the gene matches: 6. The CDR3 DNA is TGTGCCAGCAGCCAAGGCGGGAGCCTAAGCTCCTACGAGCAGTACTTC. Amino acids: CASSQGGSLSSYEQYF.

This clonotype was detected once. This chain's CDR3 is CASSLALWTGNNEQFF. CDR3 bases: TGTGCCAGCAGTTTAGCGCTGTGGACAGGGAACAATGAGCAGTTCTTC. V usage is TRBV12-3 or TRBV12-4 and J usage is TRBJ2-1; 8 bases are shared with TRBD1. V lost 0 bases to trimming and J lost 5 bases; unmatched junction nucleotides: 6. The CDR3 spans 16 residues.

The rearrangement joins TRBV20-1 to TRBJ2-1; 8 nucleotides agree with TRBD2. Germline CDR1 and CDR2: DFQATT and SNEGSKA (reference sequence). This CDR3 is 15 amino acids long. V gave up 0 bases and J gave up 9 bases; unmatched junction bases: 10. CDR3 DNA sequence: TGCAGTGCTAGAGATCGGGTCGGGGGGGCCTTTGAGCAGTTCTTC. Amino acid sequence: CSARDRVGGAFEQFF.

In DNA form, the CDR3 reads TGTGCCAGCAGCTTATCCGGGAATGCTAATTCACCCCTCCACTTT. Its translation is CASSLSGNANSPLHF. V is TRBV7-8 and J is TRBJ1-6; D gene uncertain. Per the germline V gene, CDR1 is SGHVS and CDR2 is FQNEAQ. The CDR3 has 15 residues. The V gene lost 2 bases and the J gene lost 6 bases, with 11 bases spanning the gap.

The V call is TRBV7-2, the J call TRBJ2-3; TRBD2 aligns across 7 bases. J lost 0 bases, V lost 1 base, and 4 bases had no gene match. This CDR3 is 16 amino acids long. Per the germline V gene, CDR1 is SGHTA and CDR2 is FQGNSA. The CDR3 DNA reads TGTGCCAGCAGCTTAGATCGCGGGGGTAGCACAGATACGCAGTATTTT. Protein product: CASSLDRGGSTDTQYF.

In this sample, this clonotype turned up a few times. This chain uses TRBV10-3 with TRBJ2-2; either TRBD1 or TRBD2 may supply D (5 bases each). This CDR3 has 15 residues. V was cut by 5 bases and J by 3 bases, with 13 bases left in between. In germline, CDR1 is ENHRY, CDR2 SYGVKD. DNA for the CDR3: TGTGCCATCAGTACTGCCGGGACCGACACCGGGGAGCTGTTTTTT. It codes for CAISTAGTDTGELFF.